This T cell receptor (beta chain) was documented in a study of technical replicates of blood from a handful of donors. TCRdb keeps only in-frame clones here, not all; method: immunoSEQ multiplex PCR. The sample carries 40,000 to 60,000 clones, about 93% recorded once. CDR1 is SGHRS and CDR2 is YFSETQ in the germline V gene. V was trimmed by 0 bases and J by 9 bases, leaving 21 bases between them. There are 16 residues in the CDR3. This chain connects TRBV5-1 to TRBJ1-1, with D perhaps TRBD1 (6 bases). The sequenced sample was PBMCs. This TCR came from a human donor in good health. Some clones in this sample may be carry-over from other donors' samples. The CDR3 spells CASSLESFLLGTQAFF. Here the CDR3 DNA reads TGCGCCAGCAGCTTGGAGTCTTTCTTATTAGGGACACAAGCTTTCTTT.